The clone carrying this TCR beta chain was detected many times. TCRdb reprocessed the 5' RACE reads with MiXCR, giving one entry per CDR3 protein. The sample consists of 200,000 to 250,000 distinct CDR3 sequences, around a quarter of them appearing once. V was shortened by 6 bases and J by 7 bases, with 22 bases between the two germline ends. The CDR3 totals 15 residues. Germline values: CDR1 SNHLY, CDR2 FYNNEI. The data stem from a study of CD8 T cells in ankylosing spondylitis. This sequence originates from a male donor with ankylosing spondylitis or in good health (not recorded which). The material sequenced was blood, either unsorted or a sorted T cell fraction (not recorded which). The rearrangement joins TRBV2 to TRBJ2-7; weak D call: TRBD1 (6 bases). CDR3 in DNA: TGTGCCAGCAGGTACCAGGGGATACCTACGAGAGAGCAGTACTTC. It specifies CASRYQGIPTREQYF. The full variable domain, with the rest looked up from reference TRBV2 and TRBJ2-7, is EPEVTQTPSHQVTQMGQEVILRCVPISNHLYFYWYRQILGQKVEFLVSFYNNEISEKSEIFDDQFSVERPDGSNFTLKIRSTKLEDSAMYFCASRYQGIPTREQYFGPGTRLTVT.